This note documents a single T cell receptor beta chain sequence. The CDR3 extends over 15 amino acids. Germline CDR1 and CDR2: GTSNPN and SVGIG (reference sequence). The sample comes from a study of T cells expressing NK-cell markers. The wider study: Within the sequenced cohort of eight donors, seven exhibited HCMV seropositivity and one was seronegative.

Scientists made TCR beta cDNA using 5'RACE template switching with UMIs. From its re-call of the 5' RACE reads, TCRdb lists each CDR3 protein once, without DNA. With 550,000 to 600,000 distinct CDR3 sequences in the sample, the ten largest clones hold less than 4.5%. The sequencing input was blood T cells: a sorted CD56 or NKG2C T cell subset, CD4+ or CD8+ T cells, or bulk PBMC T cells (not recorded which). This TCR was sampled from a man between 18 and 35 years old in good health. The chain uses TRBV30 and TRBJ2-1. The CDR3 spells CAWTRASNSYNEQFF.